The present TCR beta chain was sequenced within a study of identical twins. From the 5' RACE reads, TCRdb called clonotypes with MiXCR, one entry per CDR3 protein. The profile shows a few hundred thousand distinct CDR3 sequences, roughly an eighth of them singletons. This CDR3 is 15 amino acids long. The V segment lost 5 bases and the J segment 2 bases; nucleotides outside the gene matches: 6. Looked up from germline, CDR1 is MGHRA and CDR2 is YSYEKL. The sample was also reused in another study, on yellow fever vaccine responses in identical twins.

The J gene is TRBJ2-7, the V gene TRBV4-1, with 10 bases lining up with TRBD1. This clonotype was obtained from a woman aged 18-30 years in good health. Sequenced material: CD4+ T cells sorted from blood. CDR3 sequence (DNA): TGCGCCAGCAGCTCCGGGACAGGGGCCCCCTACGAGCAGTACTTC. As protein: CASSSGTGAPYEQYF.